Following are 29 T cell receptor beta chains from one sample sequenced in a study of post-analysis software for immune sequencing data. General observations from the study: There were five or six TRBV segments more frequent in patients than controls, and TRBV5-6, TRBV5-1 and TRBV20-1 were among them.

Prepared libraries of TCR beta cDNA carried unique molecular identifiers. TCRdb reanalysed the PCR reads using MiXCR and keeps one entry per CDR3 protein. The sample holds 820,000 or so distinct CDR3 sequences, approximately 53% seen once. Their cognate antigens are unknown. The sequenced sample was blood. The receptors shown here come from a girl aged 10-17 years with multiple sclerosis.

This clonotype was recorded only once. V and J are TRBV5-1 and TRBJ2-7, with D perhaps TRBD1 (6 bases). This CDR3 has 15 amino acids. V was shortened by 1 base and J by 7 bases, with 18 bases between the two germline ends. Germline loops: CDR1 SGHRS, CDR2 YFSETQ. This CDR3 is CASSLIGGEYNEQYF. CDR3 in DNA: TGCGCCAGCAGCTTGATAGGGGGAGAATACAATGAGCAGTACTTC.

This clonotype was seen only a few times. The chain combines TRBV29-1 with TRBJ1-1; no clear D gene. Germline CDR1 and CDR2: SQVTM and ANQGSEA. V lost 7 bases, J lost 1 base, and 7 bases lay in between. CDR3 length equals 11 residues. Written as DNA, the CDR3 is TGCAGCGGCTCAGGGAACACTGAAGCTTTCTTT. Protein: CSGSGNTEAFF.

Concerning this clonotype itself: The junction differs from germline at one of its ends, possibly a read error. The V gene is TRBV7-9, the J gene TRBJ2-1; 7 bases agree with TRBD2. CDR3 length: 19 residues. CDR1 is SEHNR, CDR2 FQNEAQ, per germline (reference sequence). CDR3: CASSSGGSPQGAFYNEQFF. The CDR3, as DNA: TGTGCTAGCAGCTCGGGGGGATCTCCGCAGGGCGCTTTCTACAATGAGCAGTTCTTC.

The rearrangement uses TRBV7-2 and TRBJ1-2, with unresolved D. The CDR3 is 13 residues long. V lost 2 bases and J 11 bases, leaving 15 bases between the germline ends. CDR1 and CDR2 (germline): SGHTA, FQGNSA. The CDR3 is CASSLHKDGPYTF. CDR3 in DNA: TGTGCCAGCAGCTTACACAAGGACGGCCCTTACACCTTC. The full variable domain, with the rest looked up from reference TRBV7-2 and TRBJ1-2, is GAGVSQSPSNKVTEKGKDVELRCDPISGHTALYWYRQSLGQGLEFLIYFQGNSAPDKSGLPSDRFSAERTGGSVSTLTIQRTQQEDSAVYLCASSLHKDGPYTFGSGTRLTVV.

This clonotype has just a few counts. V usage is TRBV20-1 and J usage is TRBJ2-7; D not resolved. Germline V lookup: CDR1 DFQATT, CDR2 SNEGSKA (reference sequence). Trimming removed 0 bases from V and 1 base from J, with 7 bases in between. The CDR3 extends over 13 amino acids. CDR3 in DNA: TGCAGTGCTAGAGATGGACCATCCTACGAGCAGTACTTC. This encodes CSARDGPSYEQYF.

The chain combines TRBV20-1 with TRBJ2-7, with 11 bases that match TRBD2. Trimming removed 0 bases from V and 3 bases from J; junction bases left unmatched: 10. Germline CDR1 and CDR2: DFQATT and SNEGSKA (reference sequence). This CDR3 is 17 amino acids long. CDR3 sequence reads: CSARDLRLAGGRYEQYF. The CDR3 DNA reads TGCAGTGCTAGAGATCTGAGGCTAGCGGGGGGCCGCTACGAGCAGTACTTC.

This clonotype was seen more than once but under ten times. CDR3 sequence: CSAKTSGGRRTDTQYF. The CDR3 DNA sequence: TGCAGTGCCAAGACTAGCGGGGGGCGAAGGACAGATACGCAGTATTTT. The chain couples TRBV20-1 to TRBJ2-3, with 13 bases lining up with TRBD2. Germline V lookup: CDR1 DFQATT, CDR2 SNEGSKA (reference sequence). The trim removed 6 bases at V and 3 bases at J, leaving 9 bases unmatched. The CDR3 is made up of 16 amino acids.

The J gene is TRBJ2-5, the V gene TRBV25-1, with a tentative D call TRBD1 (5 bases). Germline assignment: CDR1 MGHDK and CDR2 SYGVNS. V lost 0 bases and J 1 base, leaving 9 bases between the germline ends. The CDR3 has 15 residues. The CDR3 spells CASSEYGAVQETQYF. Written as DNA, the CDR3 is TGTGCCAGCAGTGAATATGGGGCAGTCCAAGAGACCCAGTACTTC.

This chain links TRBV10-3 with TRBJ1-1; D is undetermined. The CDR3 loop spans 11 amino acids. V lost 9 bases and J lost 7, with 12 bases in between. Germline CDR1 and CDR2: ENHRY and SYGVKD. CDR3 coding DNA: TGTGCCATTGGAATAGGTTTTGAAGCTTTCTTT. Its translation: CAIGIGFEAFF.

A remark on this clonotype: An end of the junction differs from the germline gene, which may be a read error. V gene TRBV29-1 combines with J gene TRBJ2-7; D is unclear. CDR1 SQVTM and CDR2 ANQGSEA come from the germline V gene. CDR3 length: 12 residues. CDR3 nucleotides: TGCAGCGTTGAAGATCAAGGCAACGAGCACTACTTC. It yields the protein CSVEDQGNEHYF.

Only one count was recorded for this clonotype. This chain uses TRBV7-9 with TRBJ2-5, with no clear D. V was trimmed by 2 bases and J by 1 base, leaving 8 bases between them. Per germline, CDR1 SEHNR and CDR2 FQNEAQ (reference sequence). The CDR3 contains 14 residues. The CDR3 loop reads CASSLKGRQETQYF. CDR3 in DNA: TGTGCCAGCAGCTTAAAAGGGCGCCAAGAGACCCAGTACTTC.

This clonotype occurred a few times. The V call is TRBV20-1, the J call TRBJ1-2; unclear D gene. The CDR3 consists of 12 residues. V lost 4 bases to trimming and J lost 5 bases, with 11 bases between them. CDR1 is DFQATT, CDR2 SNEGSKA, per germline (reference sequence). This chain's CDR3 is CSATQTHYGYTF. CDR3 sequence (DNA): TGCAGTGCTACCCAGACGCATTATGGCTACACCTTC.

This clonotype was recorded a few times. The chain couples TRBV20-1 to TRBJ2-3; no clear D. This CDR3 has 13 residues. Trimming cost V 6 bases and J 0 bases, with 10 bases left between them. Germline-derived CDR1 and CDR2 are DFQATT and SNEGSKA (reference sequence). CDR3 in DNA: TGCAGTGCCCCTCCCCTGAGCACAGATACGCAGTATTTT. As protein: CSAPPLSTDTQYF.

This rearrangement joins TRBV29-1 to TRBJ2-2; 7 bases match TRBD1. Germline trimming cut 4 bases from V and 6 bases from J; bases unmatched to any gene: 8. From germline, CDR1 is SQVTM and CDR2 ANQGSEA. CDR3 length: 14 residues. CDR3 in DNA: TGCAGCGTTGGAAACAGGGGAAGGGCCGGGGAGCTGTTTTTT. This translates into CSVGNRGRAGELFF.

The chain employs TRBV12-3 or TRBV12-4 and TRBJ2-5; a weak D match, TRBD1 (6 bases). V was pared by 5 bases and J by 1 base, with 14 bases between. This CDR3 comprises 15 residues. The CDR3 bases are TGTGCCAGCAGTCTCGGACAGAGGCTCCAAGAGACCCAGTACTTC. It specifies CASSLGQRLQETQYF.

The V and J genes are TRBV6-6 and TRBJ2-6; TRBD1 might be the D (6 bases). V lost 6 bases, J lost 2 bases, and 17 bases lay in between. Germline V gives CDR1 MNHNY, CDR2 SVGAGI (reference sequence). This CDR3 is 17 amino acids long. This CDR3 is CASRPPQGAAGANVLTF. Written as DNA, the CDR3 is TGTGCCAGCAGACCTCCACAGGGAGCGGCTGGGGCCAACGTCCTGACTTTC.

The genes are TRBV20-1 and TRBJ2-1, with 9 bases identical to TRBD1. V trimming: 4 bases; J trimming: 6 bases; junction bases outside the gene matches: 7. Looked up from germline, CDR1 is DFQATT and CDR2 is SNEGSKA (reference sequence). The CDR3 is 14 residues long. CDR3 in amino acids: CSAMGQGFANEQFF. For the CDR3, the DNA is TGCAGTGCTATGGGACAGGGATTCGCCAATGAGCAGTTCTTC.

The V call is TRBV29-1, the J call TRBJ2-3, with TRBD2 matching 7 bases. Germline V lookup: CDR1 SQVTM, CDR2 ANQGSEA. Trimming cost V 7 bases and J 0 bases; bases outside gene matches: 10. The CDR3 has 15 amino acids. The CDR3 protein is CSGGRSGTSTDTQYF. The CDR3 nucleotides are TGCAGCGGAGGAAGGAGCGGGACTAGCACAGATACGCAGTATTTT.

The chain links TRBV20-1 to TRBJ2-7; 12 bases match TRBD2. Trimming took 0 bases from V and 3 from J; bases not matched to a gene: 12. Germline V gives CDR1 DFQATT, CDR2 SNEGSKA (reference sequence). The CDR3 extends over 18 amino acids. In DNA, the CDR3 is TGCAGTGCTAGAGATCGAAGGACTAGCGGGACGCCGAACTACGAGCAGTACTTC. It yields the protein CSARDRRTSGTPNYEQYF.

A remark on this clonotype: No DNA is shown, since the ends of the CDR3 on it are uncertain; the CDR3 is the one TCRdb lists. The V and J genes are TRBV29-1 and TRBJ2-6; the DNA was not compared with TRBD1, the D call given in the table. The CDR3 numbers 23 amino acids, ends counted. CDR1 is SQVTM and CDR2 is ANQGSEA in the germline V gene. CDR3 protein: CSVTRAPSKGGYTFGSGTNVLTF.

The genes are TRBV2 and TRBJ2-3, with 9 positions matching TRBD2. This CDR3 has 15 residues. Germline CDR1 is SNHLY and CDR2 is FYNNEI. Trimming at V came to 2 bases and at J to 2 bases, leaving 2 bases not matched to a gene. DNA of the CDR3: TGTGCCAGCAGTGAAAGACTAGCGGACACAGATACGCAGTATTTT. Its protein product is CASSERLADTDTQYF.

This clonotype has just a few counts. The V gene is TRBV4-2, the J gene TRBJ2-7; D unresolved. V lost 0 bases to trimming and J lost 0 bases, with 9 bases between them. The CDR3 spans 15 residues. CDR1 and CDR2 (germline): LGHNA, YNFKEQ. The CDR3 region is CASSQEDDFSYEQYF. As DNA, the CDR3 is TGTGCCAGCAGCCAAGAAGACGACTTCTCCTACGAGCAGTACTTC.

CDR3 coding DNA: TGCGCCAGCAGCTCGTCGGGACGGAAAACCTACGAGCAGTACTTC. Translating it yields CASSSSGRKTYEQYF. The rearrangement links TRBV5-1 to TRBJ2-5; D possibly uses TRBD1 or TRBD2 (5 bases each). The DNA end favors TRBJ2-7, so the J call may be wrong. Germline V lookup: CDR1 SGHRS, CDR2 YFSETQ. The CDR3 sequence is 15 residues long.

This clonotype was seen a handful of times. The chain has TRBV7-9 and TRBJ2-7; perhaps D is TRBD1 or TRBD2 (6 bases each). This CDR3 contains 14 residues. Germline values: CDR1 SEHNR, CDR2 FQNEAQ (reference sequence). The V gene lost 2 bases and the J gene lost 4 bases, with 12 bases spanning the gap. The CDR3 nucleotides are TGTGCCAGCAGCTTATCTGGGGGGCTATACGAGCAGTACTTC. Its protein product is CASSLSGGLYEQYF.

This clonotype was detected many times. The chain carries TRBV18 and TRBJ2-5; D unresolved. Per the germline V gene, CDR1 is KGHSH and CDR2 is LQKENI. Trimming pared 1 base from V and 5 bases from J, leaving 2 bases between. This CDR3 spans 11 amino acids. The CDR3 coding sequence is TGTGCCAGCTCACCACGGGAGACCCAGTACTTC. Its translation: CASSPRETQYF.

Only a few counts were recorded for this clonotype. V gene TRBV6-2 or TRBV6-3 combines with J gene TRBJ1-2, with D maybe TRBD1 (5 bases). The CDR3 has 12 amino acids. V lost 2 bases and J 8 bases, leaving 9 bases between the germline ends. In germline, CDR1 is MNHEY, CDR2 SVGEGT. This CDR3 is CASSYGGGGYTF. In DNA, the CDR3 is TGTGCCAGCAGTTACGGGGGTGGCGGCTACACCTTC.

The genes are TRBV5-5 and TRBJ2-5; 8 nucleotides match TRBD2. Germline V gene lookup returns CDR1 SGHKS and CDR2 YYEKEE (reference sequence). The length of the CDR3 is 14 residues. V shed 3 bases and J 3 bases; nucleotides not matched to a gene: 4. The CDR3 sequence: CASSSGGVKETQYF. In DNA form, the CDR3 reads TGTGCCAGCAGCTCGGGGGGGGTCAAAGAGACCCAGTACTTC.

V usage is TRBV27 and J usage is TRBJ2-5; the match to TRBD1 covers 7 bases. CDR3 length: 14 residues. Germline V gene data show CDR1 as MNHEY and CDR2 as SMNVEV (reference sequence). Trimming removed 2 bases from V and 5 bases from J; junction bases left unmatched: 5. CDR3 nucleotide sequence: TGTGCCAGCAGTTTAGCCGACAGGGTGGAGACCCAGTACTTC. This sequence encodes CASSLADRVETQYF.

The sample holds one count of this clonotype. The V and J genes are TRBV3-1 and TRBJ2-7; 10 bases fit TRBD1. This CDR3 spans 16 amino acids. Germline loops: CDR1 LGHDT, CDR2 YNNKEL (reference sequence). V lost 0 bases to trimming and J lost 1 base; unmatched junction nucleotides: 3. CDR3 sequence reads: CASSQEDRGGSYEQYF. The CDR3 DNA reads TGTGCCAGCAGCCAAGAGGACAGGGGGGGATCCTACGAGCAGTACTTC.